This TCR beta chain was sequenced for a study of T cells in Graves' hyperthyroidism and ophthalmopathy. Whole-study context: Peripheral blood draws took place at initial diagnosis, ahead of any treatment.

Out of approximately 10 ml of fresh peripheral blood came the PBMCs. Study-wide results and limits: Also found in blood were most expanded thyroid clonotypes above 0.001.

This clonotype occurred many times. The antigen is undetermined. The source material, RNA transcripts, was used to amplify TCR beta CDR3 regions. The HTBI primer set drove a first-round RT-PCR of the TCR CDR3. One entry per CDR3 protein, called by TCRdb with MiXCR from the multiplex PCR reads. The data contain roughly 56,000 distinct CDR3 sequences, around half of them singletons. This clonotype originated in a woman younger than 45 with Graves' ophthalmopathy. The sequenced material came from blood.

Here the CDR3 DNA reads TGTGCCAGCAGATATTGGATCGGCCCATACACTGAAGCTTTCTTT. It encodes CASRYWIGPYTEAFF. The rearrangement uses TRBV6-6 and TRBJ1-1, with D unclear. The CDR3 spans 15 residues. Trimming shortened V by 6 bases and J by 3 bases, and 17 bases separated the two germline ends. Germline values: CDR1 MNHNY, CDR2 SVGAGI (reference sequence).